This TCR beta chain was recorded in a study of Ad26.COV2.S vaccination and SARS-CoV-2 variants. As for the study in general: Into the muscle, Ad26.COV2.S was dosed once or twice, 56 days apart.

This CDR3 region has 16 residues. The repertoire was sequenced with immunoSEQ multiplex PCR; TCRdb's copy has only in-frame clones and lacks some. The sample includes roughly 350,000 clones, around 89% of them seen just once. Described treatment: roughly 19 received Ad26.COV2.S at low or high dose, single or two shots; about 5 received placebo; per-sample allocation not given. Following the first vaccine or placebo injection, samples were taken on day 63. Sequencing used peripheral blood, obtained in a trial of Ad26.COV2.S vaccine versus placebo. The rearrangement joins TRBV21-1 to TRBJ1-2; the D call TRBD1 from the table was never checked on the DNA. TRBV21-1 constitutes a pseudogene. This TCR was recovered from a person aged 18 to 59 who received the Ad26.COV2.S COVID-19 vaccine or a placebo. The DNA of the CDR3 is TGTGCCAGCAGCAATCAGGCCGGGACAGGGGCGGTTGGCTACACCTTC. Translated, it gives CASSNQAGTGAVGYTF.